These T cell receptor beta chains were read from a single sample in a study of blood T cell repertoires in COVID-19. Using immunoSEQ multiplex PCR, the repertoire was profiled, and TCRdb retains in-frame clones only, with some absent. The sample yields roughly 84,000 clones, 75% to 90% seen once. The material sequenced was peripheral blood. These receptors were taken from a woman in her thirties or forties with active or convalescent COVID-19. Each CDR3 is given with its conserved first and last residue. The D gene is left open where the match is weak. Only some rows state a clone size, as once, few, many or a class for expanded clones.

V gene	J gene	D gene	clone size	CDR3 DNA	CDR3 protein
TRBV7-3	TRBJ2-5	.	once	TGTGCCAGCAGCTTGCAGGCTGGTCTCGAGTGGGAGACCCAGTACTTC	CASSLQAGLEWETQYF
TRBV19	TRBJ2-7	TRBD2	.	TGTGCCAGTAGGTTAAGACTAGCGGGACCCTACGAGCAGTACTTC	CASRLRLAGPYEQYF
TRBV28	TRBJ2-2	.	few	TGTGCCAGCAGTTTAAGTTCAGGGATCGGGGAGCTGTTTTTT	CASSLSSGIGELFF
TRBV5-1	TRBJ2-1	.	.	TGCGCCAGCAGCTTGGGGGCCAGCTCCTACAATGAGCAGTTCTTC	CASSLGASSYNEQFF
TRBV18	TRBJ2-5	.	.	TGTGCCAGCTCATCTCACGACAGAGAGACCCAGTACTTC	CASSSHDRETQYF
TRBV28	TRBJ1-5	.	.	TGTGCCAGCAGGGGGGGAAGCCAGCCCCAGCATTTT	CASRGGSQPQHF
TRBV19	TRBJ2-1	.	.	TGTGCCAGTAAGGTTCGCCTAGGTAATGAGCAGTTCTTC	CASKVRLGNEQFF
TRBV3-1/TRBV3-2	TRBJ1-1	TRBD1	.	TGTGCCAGCAGCCAAAGGACAGGGGGGACTGAAGCTTTCTTT	CASSQRTGGTEAFF
TRBV10-3	TRBJ2-3	TRBD2	.	TGTGCCGCCCGAAGAGCGGGAGGGCGAGGAACGGCAGATACGCAGTATTTT	CAARRAGGRGTADTQYF
TRBV28	TRBJ1-5	.	.	TGTGCCAGCAGCCCCAGGAGGGGAGCTCTAAGGGTGGGCAATCAGCCCCAGCATTTT	CASSPRRGALRVGNQPQHF
TRBV18	TRBJ2-1	TRBD1	.	TGTGCCAGCTCACCCTTACGGACAGGGGTAGATGAGCAGTTCTTC	CASSPLRTGVDEQFF
TRBV5-6	TRBJ1-3	.	.	TGTGCCAGCAGCTTGACGGGGGCTGGAAACACCATATATTTT	CASSLTGAGNTIYF
TRBV11-3	TRBJ2-1	.	.	TGTGCCAGCAGCAGGGGGGGGAGTCTTCACAATGAGCAGTTCTTC	CASSRGGSLHNEQFF
TRBV20-1	TRBJ2-5	TRBD1	.	TGCAGTGCTAGTGTATTTGGACAGGGCGGAGAGACCCAGTACTTC	CSASVFGQGGETQYF
TRBV12-3/TRBV12-4	TRBJ1-3	.	.	TGTGCCAGCAGTCTTAACTCTGGAAACACCATATATTTT	CASSLNSGNTIYF
TRBV7-9	TRBJ2-1	TRBD1	.	TGTGCCAGCAGCCCTCAGGGGGGGGACAGGGCCTACAATGAGCAGTTCTTC	CASSPQGGDRAYNEQFF
TRBV5-6	TRBJ1-1	.	.	TGTGCCAGCAGCTTCGGGAGGATGAACACTGAAGCTTTCTTT	CASSFGRMNTEAFF
TRBV11-2	TRBJ2-7	.	few	TGTGCCAGCAGCTTAGCGGGTCGGCTGGGGGGATACGAGCAGTACTTC	CASSLAGRLGGYEQYF
TRBV9	TRBJ2-1	.	once	TGTGCCAGCAGCCGGGATGGCACCTCCTACAATGAGCAGTTCTTC	CASSRDGTSYNEQFF
TRBV7-3	TRBJ2-3	TRBD1	.	TGTGCCAGCAGCTCAGGACAGGCTAGCACAGATACGCAGTATTTT	CASSSGQASTDTQYF
TRBV3-1/TRBV3-2	TRBJ2-2	.	.	TGTGCCAGCAGCCAGAACAGGGCGAGGACCGGGGAGCTGTTTTTT	CASSQNRARTGELFF
TRBV7-2	TRBJ1-2	TRBD1	.	TGTGCCAGCAGCACCTCCGGGACAGCATATGGCTACACCTTC	CASSTSGTAYGYTF
TRBV11-2	TRBJ2-7	TRBD2	.	TGTGCCAGCAGCCTCCGGAGCGGGGGACCCTACTCCTACGAGCAGTACTTC	CASSLRSGGPYSYEQYF
TRBV7-2	TRBJ1-1	.	.	TGTGCCAGCAGCTTAAGCGTCGGCGCGCCGAACACTGAAGCTTTCTTT	CASSLSVGAPNTEAFF
TRBV7-2	TRBJ2-7	TRBD2	.	TGTGCCAGCAGCTTACAGCGGGGGCAGTACTTC	CASSLQRGQYF
TRBV9	TRBJ1-4	TRBD1	.	TGTGCCAGCAGCACGCGGGACAGCACTAATGAAAAACTGTTTTTT	CASSTRDSTNEKLFF
TRBV7-2	TRBJ2-3	TRBD2	.	TGTGCCAGCAGACTAGCGGGAGGGCTAAGCACAGATACGCAGTATTTT	CASRLAGGLSTDTQYF